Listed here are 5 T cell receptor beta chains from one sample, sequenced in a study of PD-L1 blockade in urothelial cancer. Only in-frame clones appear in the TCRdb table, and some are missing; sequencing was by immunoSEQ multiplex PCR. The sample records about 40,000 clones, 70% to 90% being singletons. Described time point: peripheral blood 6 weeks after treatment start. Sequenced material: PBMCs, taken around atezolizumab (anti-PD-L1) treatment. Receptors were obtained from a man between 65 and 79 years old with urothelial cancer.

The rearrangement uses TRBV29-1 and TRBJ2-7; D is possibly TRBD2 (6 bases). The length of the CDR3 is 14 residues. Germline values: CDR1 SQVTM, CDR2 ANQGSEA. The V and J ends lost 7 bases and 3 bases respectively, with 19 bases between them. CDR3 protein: CSARPGTSDYEQYF. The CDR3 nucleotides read TGCAGCGCCCGTCCCGGGACTTCGGACTACGAGCAGTACTTC.

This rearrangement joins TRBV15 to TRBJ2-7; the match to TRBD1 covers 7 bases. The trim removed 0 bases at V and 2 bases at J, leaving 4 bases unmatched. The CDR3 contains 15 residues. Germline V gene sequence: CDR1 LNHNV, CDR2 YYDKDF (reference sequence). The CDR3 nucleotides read TGTGCCACCAGCAGAGAGCGACAGGGCACCTACGAGCAGTACTTC. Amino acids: CATSRERQGTYEQYF.

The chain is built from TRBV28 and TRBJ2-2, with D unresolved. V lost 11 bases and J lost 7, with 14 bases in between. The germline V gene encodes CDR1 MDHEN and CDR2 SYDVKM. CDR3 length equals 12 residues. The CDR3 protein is CASQGVSGELFF. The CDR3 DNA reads TGTGCCTCCCAAGGAGTTAGCGGGGAGCTGTTTTTT.

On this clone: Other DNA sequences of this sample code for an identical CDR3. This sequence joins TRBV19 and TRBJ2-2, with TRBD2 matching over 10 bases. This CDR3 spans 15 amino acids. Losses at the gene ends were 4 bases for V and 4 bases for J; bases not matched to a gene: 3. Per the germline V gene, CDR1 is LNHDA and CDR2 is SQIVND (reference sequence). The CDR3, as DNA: TGTGCCAGTAGTACTCTAGCGGGGGTCACCGGGGAGCTGTTTTTT. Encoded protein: CASSTLAGVTGELFF.

CDR3 sequence: CASSQDRQGTQYF. CDR3 sequence (DNA): TGTGCCAGCAGCCAAGACCGACAGGGTACCCAGTACTTC. This chain uses TRBV14 with TRBJ2-5; 7 bases line up with TRBD1. The CDR3 consists of 13 residues. Germline CDR1 and CDR2: SGHDN and FVKESK. J was trimmed by 8 bases and V by 0 bases; bases with no gene match: 3.